The 23 T cell receptor beta chains below come from one sample, sequenced in a study of early T cells in non-severe SARS-CoV-2 infection. Each CDR3 protein gets one entry after TCRdb re-called the 5' RACE reads with MiXCR. The table records 35,000 to 45,000 distinct CDR3 sequences, 5.5% to 8% of them present only once. Sequenced here: whole blood, sampled at baseline. The receptor source for this set is an adult who was a healthcare worker with PCR-confirmed SARS-CoV-2 infection or an uninfected control (not recorded which).

This clonotype has ten or more counts. This chain uses TRBV7-6 with TRBJ1-1; 7 bases map to TRBD1. Germline CDR1 and CDR2: SGHVS and FNYEAQ. V trimming: 2 bases; J trimming: 3 bases; junction bases outside the gene matches: 0. The CDR3 is made up of 13 amino acids. CDR3 nucleotides: TGTGCCAGCAGCTTACAGGGGGACACTGAAGCTTTCTTT. Translated: CASSLQGDTEAFF.

This clonotype has at least ten counts. The chain combines TRBV5-6 with TRBJ1-6, with 7 positions matching TRBD1. The CDR3 is made up of 11 amino acids. CDR1 and CDR2 (germline): SGHDT, YYEEEE. V dropped 10 bases and J dropped 9; count of bases not matched to a gene: 4. This CDR3 is CAGNRGSPLHF. CDR3 nucleotides: TGTGCCGGCAACAGGGGTTCACCCCTCCACTTT.

This clonotype was seen many times. The chain couples TRBV4-1 to TRBJ1-2; TRBD1 might be the D (5 bases). V was pared by 0 bases and J by 3 bases, with 14 bases between. This CDR3 is built from 16 residues. Germline CDR1 is MGHRA and CDR2 is YSYEKL. CDR3 coding DNA: TGCGCCAGCAGCCAAGATAGGACACAAGGCTACTATGGCTACACCTTC. Amino acids: CASSQDRTQGYYGYTF.

This clonotype was counted at least ten times. This chain connects TRBV7-9 to TRBJ1-2, with TRBD1 identical over 10 bases. The length of the CDR3 is 15 residues. Germline CDR1 SEHNR, CDR2 FQNEAQ (reference sequence). V was clipped by 3 bases and J by 4 bases; unmatched bases: 5. The CDR3 DNA is TGTGCCAGCAGCTTCGGACAGGGGGAGGTCTATGGCTACACCTTC. This codes for CASSFGQGEVYGYTF. Variable domain in full (rest from reference TRBV7-9 and TRBJ1-2): DTGVSQNPRHKITKRGQNVTFRCDPISEHNRLYWYRQTLGQGPEFLTYFQNEAQLEKSRLLSDRFSAERPKGSFSTLEIQRTEQGDSAMYLCASSFGQGEVYGYTFGSGTRLTVV.

This clonotype has a count of ten or more. This chain links TRBV18 with TRBJ2-6; no clear D gene. Trimming removed 3 bases from V and 1 base from J, with 7 bases in between. The CDR3 contains 15 residues. Germline V gives CDR1 KGHSH, CDR2 LQKENI. CDR3 loop: CASSPTASGANVLTF. Here the CDR3 DNA reads TGTGCCAGCTCACCCACAGCTTCTGGGGCCAACGTCCTGACTTTC.

This clonotype has a handful of counts. The chain uses TRBV12-3 or TRBV12-4 and TRBJ1-1; D call uncertain. V lost 7 bases to trimming and J lost 0 bases, with 15 bases between them. This CDR3 contains 15 residues. CDR3 nucleotide sequence: TGTGCCAGCAACCAACGCCTCCGTGTGAACACTGAAGCTTTCTTT. Translating it yields CASNQRLRVNTEAFF.

This clonotype was seen ten or more times. This chain uses TRBV12-3 or TRBV12-4 with TRBJ2-1, with TRBD1 identical over 9 bases. V lost 5 bases and J lost 7; bases outside the gene matches: 9. The CDR3 covers 15 residues. This CDR3 is CASSPRQGVGNEQFF. The CDR3 bases are TGTGCCAGCAGTCCTAGACAGGGGGTTGGAAATGAGCAGTTCTTC.

This rearrangement joins TRBV13 to TRBJ2-5, with no clear D. This CDR3 is 15 amino acids long. Trimming removed 3 bases from V and 5 bases from J, with 16 bases in between. The germline V gene has CDR1 PRHDT and CDR2 FYEKMQ (reference sequence). CDR3 sequence (DNA): TGTGCCAGCAGCTTCGGACCAACTCAAAGGGAGACCCAGTACTTC. This codes for CASSFGPTQRETQYF.

This clonotype was detected ten times or more. The chain has TRBV24-1 and TRBJ2-1, with TRBD2 matching 14 bases. The CDR3 covers 17 residues. Per germline, CDR1 KGHDR and CDR2 SFDVKD. V was pared by 3 bases and J by 8 bases, with 8 bases of the junction left unmatched. CDR3 sequence: CATSDIAGTSGSDEQFF. CDR3 nucleotides: TGTGCCACCAGTGATATTGCCGGGACTAGCGGGAGCGATGAGCAGTTCTTC.

Only a few counts were recorded for this clonotype. V is TRBV10-3 and J is TRBJ2-1; possibly TRBD1 for D (6 bases). V lost 10 bases, J lost 7 bases, and 17 bases lay in between. The germline V gene has CDR1 ENHRY and CDR2 SYGVKD. This CDR3 comprises 13 residues. CDR3 in DNA: TGTGCCACGACTTCACAGGGTAGGAATGAGCAGTTCTTC. Residues: CATTSQGRNEQFF.

At least ten counts were recorded for this clonotype. The chain couples TRBV6-1 to TRBJ2-7; D remains ambiguous. This CDR3 comprises 13 residues. The V end was cut by 2 bases, the J end by 5 bases, with 10 bases between. Germline assignment: CDR1 MNHNS and CDR2 SASEGT. The CDR3 DNA sequence: TGTGCCAGCAGTGAACAAAGAGGCGACGAGCAGTACTTC. This gives the protein CASSEQRGDEQYF.

As regards this clonotype: Because the CDR3 is missing its conserved closing phenylalanine or tryptophan, this is likely a read error. The CDR3 coding sequence is TGTGCCAGCAGCTTAGCTAGCGGAAGTGGGTCAGATACGCAGTATTCT. This encodes CASSLASGSGSDTQYS. J is TRBJ2-3 and V is TRBV7-6; D is perhaps TRBD2 (6 bases). Deletions cut 0 bases from V and 4 bases from J, with 14 bases between. CDR1 is SGHVS, CDR2 FNYEAQ, per germline. This CDR3 comprises 16 residues.

Many counts were recorded for this clonotype. This chain connects TRBV27 to TRBJ2-5; a weak D match, TRBD2 (6 bases). Between the trimmed V and J ends, which lost 6 bases and 5 bases, there was a span of 22 bases. The CDR3 has 16 amino acids. CDR1 and CDR2 (germline): MNHEY, SMNVEV (reference sequence). The CDR3 spells CASSPQRAWVGETQYF. In nucleotides, the CDR3 is TGTGCCAGCAGCCCTCAGCGGGCATGGGTCGGTGAGACCCAGTACTTC.

The genes are TRBV7-2 and TRBJ1-2; D ambiguous. Trimming left V 8 bases short and J 2 bases short, with 9 bases between. Germline loops: CDR1 SGHTA, CDR2 FQGNSA. The CDR3 is 12 amino acids. The CDR3 bases are TGTGCCAGCTTCGGCGGCAACTATGGCTACACCTTC. Protein product: CASFGGNYGYTF. The variable domain in full, with the rest retrieved from reference TRBV7-2 and TRBJ1-2, is GAGVSQSPSNKVTEKGKDVELRCDPISGHTALYWYRQSLGQGLEFLIYFQGNSAPDKSGLPSDRFSAERTGGSVSTLTIQRTQQEDSAVYLCASFGGNYGYTFGSGTRLTVV.

At least ten counts were recorded for this clonotype. CDR3: CASSQDGVEKLFF. CDR3 in DNA: TGTGCCAGCAGCCAAGACGGTGTTGAAAAACTGTTTTTT. The gene calls are TRBV7-9 and TRBJ1-4; D is unclear. Trimming pared 5 bases from V and 7 bases from J, leaving 11 bases between. Germline CDR1 is SEHNR and CDR2 is FQNEAQ (reference sequence). CDR3 size: 13 residues. Supplemented by reference TRBV7-9 and TRBJ1-4, the full variable domain reads DTGVSQNPRHKITKRGQNVTFRCDPISEHNRLYWYRQTLGQGPEFLTYFQNEAQLEKSRLLSDRFSAERPKGSFSTLEIQRTEQGDSAMYLCASSQDGVEKLFFGSGTQLSVL.

This clonotype came up many times. V is TRBV29-1 and J is TRBJ1-2; D remains unclear. Germline values: CDR1 SQVTM, CDR2 ANQGSEA. This CDR3 has 14 residues. The germline V and J ends were trimmed by 4 bases and 2 bases, with 14 bases remaining between them. The CDR3 region has the DNA TGCAGCGTTGCGCCGATGGACGGAAACTATGGCTACACCTTC. Protein sequence: CSVAPMDGNYGYTF.

The gene calls are TRBV6-6 and TRBJ2-1; 7 positions match TRBD1. Germline CDR1 and CDR2: MNHNY and SVGAGI (reference sequence). Losses at the gene ends were 0 bases for V and 3 bases for J; bases not matched to a gene: 2. The CDR3 extends over 15 amino acids. The CDR3 DNA is TGTGCCAGCAGTTACTCAGGGACAGACTACAATGAGCAGTTCTTC. This codes for CASSYSGTDYNEQFF.

This clonotype is medium-sized in the sample. This chain connects TRBV4-2 to TRBJ2-7; no clear D. V was shortened by 5 bases and J by 3 bases, with 14 bases between the two germline ends. The CDR3 runs to 14 residues. Germline V CDR1 and CDR2: LGHNA, YNFKEQ. CDR3: CASSTLIGDYEQYF. The CDR3 nucleotides read TGTGCCAGCAGCACACTGATTGGGGACTACGAGCAGTACTTC.

The gene calls are TRBV20-1 and TRBJ2-5; 11 bases are shared with TRBD2. With V trimmed by 4 bases and J by 5 bases, 9 bases remained unmatched. Germline V gene lookup returns CDR1 DFQATT and CDR2 SNEGSKA (reference sequence). CDR3 size: 15 residues. In DNA, the CDR3 is TGCAGTGCTACGTACGTAGCGGGAGGGCCGGAGACCCAGTACTTC. Its translation: CSATYVAGGPETQYF.

This clonotype came up once. A much larger clone differs from this one at a single base, so this may be a read error. For the CDR3, the DNA is TGTGCCAGCACAGGGGGCGTGAAAGAAAAACTGATTTTT. Protein sequence: CASTGGVKEKLIF. The rearrangement joins TRBV28 to TRBJ1-4, with 8 bases aligning to TRBD1. The CDR3 sequence is 13 residues long. From germline, CDR1 is MDHEN and CDR2 SYDVKM.

This clonotype was observed a handful of times. This chain connects TRBV3-1 to TRBJ2-1; the D is unclear. This CDR3 has 14 amino acids. V lost 4 bases and J lost 9, with 16 bases in between. CDR1 LGHDT and CDR2 YNNKEL come from the germline V gene (reference sequence). This CDR3 is CASSLDGYLGEQFF. In DNA form, the CDR3 reads TGTGCCAGCAGCCTGGATGGATATCTTGGTGAGCAGTTCTTC.

The gene calls are TRBV30 and TRBJ2-1, with a tentative D call TRBD1 (7 bases). This CDR3 has 13 amino acids. V lost 0 bases to trimming and J lost 9 bases, with 12 bases between them. In germline, CDR1 is GTSNPN, CDR2 SVGIG (reference sequence). For the CDR3, the DNA is TGTGCCTGGAGTGTAAACAGGGGAGGTGAGCAGTTCTTC. Translating gives CAWSVNRGGEQFF.

This clonotype was seen repeatedly, ten times or more. The chain joins TRBV18 to TRBJ2-3; the D gene is possibly TRBD1 (5 bases). Trimming stripped 3 bases from V and 5 bases from J, with 12 bases between. Germline loops: CDR1 KGHSH, CDR2 LQKENI. CDR3 length: 14 amino acids. The CDR3 here is CASSPQGVGDTQYF. The CDR3 coding sequence is TGTGCCAGCTCACCCCAAGGGGTCGGAGATACGCAGTATTTT.